This entry concerns a single T cell receptor beta chain. Its antigen is currently unknown. The data were obtained in a study of molecular identifiers for immune sequencing clone quantification. The wider study: In replicates, RNA from about 20,000 or 100,000 naive CD8 cells was split five ways, four sequenced.

Naive CD8 libraries used 20,000 to 1,000,000 sorted cells and 10%, 30% or 50% RNA. MiXCR, applied by TCRdb to the PCR reads, yields one record per CDR3 protein. The sample lists just over 95,000 distinct CDR3 sequences; 20% to 30% were seen once. Per the germline V gene, CDR1 is SQVTM and CDR2 is ANQGSEA. This CDR3 contains 14 residues. Losses at the gene ends were 7 bases for V and 4 bases for J; bases not matched to a gene: 9. Points from the study as a whole: It was shown that clones above 20 RNA copies held over 98% of effector molecules, but under 1% in naive cells.

The TCR was taken from a human donor in good health. Some libraries in this study had Jurkat cell RNA spiked in. Sequenced: naive CD8+ T cells from blood, with Jurkat cell RNA spiked in. The subset: FACS-sorted CD8+CD4-CCR7+CD45RA+ naive T cells. This chain joins TRBV29-1 and TRBJ2-1, with 8 bases fitting TRBD2. CDR3 nucleotide sequence: TGCAGCGCCCAAAGCGGGAGTGGGTACAATGAGCAGTTCTTC. Protein: CSAQSGSGYNEQFF.